These 3 T cell receptor beta chains share one sample of origin, sequenced in a study of shared clonotypes between healthy human individuals. Sequencing was performed with immunoSEQ multiplex PCR; in TCRdb, only in-frame clones are kept and a portion is missing. The sample lists 2 million to 2.5 million clones, 85% to 95% occurring once. The specimen was naive CD4+ T cells sorted from blood. Subset meaning: CD45RA+ positively selected. These receptor sequences come from a man younger than 35 in good health.

The rearrangement uses TRBV7-2 and TRBJ2-2; maybe TRBD2 (6 bases). Germline V gene data show CDR1 as SGHTA and CDR2 as FQGNSA. V was trimmed by 0 bases and J by 6 bases, leaving 11 bases between them. The CDR3 has 15 residues. The CDR3 DNA sequence: TGTGCCAGCAGCTTAGCTCCTAGCGTCTCCGGGGAGCTGTTTTTT. This gives the protein CASSLAPSVSGELFF.

J is TRBJ2-3 and V is TRBV7-3, with D perhaps assigned TRBD1 or TRBD2 (6 bases each). The germline V gene has CDR1 SGHTA and CDR2 FQGTGA. V dropped 4 bases and J dropped 11 bases, with 16 bases sitting between them. This CDR3 is 13 amino acids long. The CDR3 loop reads CASSSLVGGKQYF. Here the CDR3 DNA reads TGTGCCAGCAGCTCGCTGGTAGGGGGGAAGCAGTATTTT. Supplemented by reference TRBV7-3 and TRBJ2-3, the full variable domain reads GAGVSQTPSNKVTEKGKYVELRCDPISGHTALYWYRQSLGQGPEFLIYFQGTGAADDSGLPNDRFFAVRPEGSVSTLKIQRTERGDSAVYLCASSSLVGGKQYFGPGTRLTVL.

V is TRBV7-9 and J is TRBJ2-2; D is possibly TRBD1 (5 bases). Germline loops: CDR1 SEHNR, CDR2 FQNEAQ (reference sequence). V lost 11 bases and J lost 3, with 19 bases in between. The CDR3 totals 15 residues. CDR3 sequence (DNA): TGTGCCGGGGCGGTCGGGCAGAAAGACACCGGGGAGCTGTTTTTT. Protein: CAGAVGQKDTGELFF.